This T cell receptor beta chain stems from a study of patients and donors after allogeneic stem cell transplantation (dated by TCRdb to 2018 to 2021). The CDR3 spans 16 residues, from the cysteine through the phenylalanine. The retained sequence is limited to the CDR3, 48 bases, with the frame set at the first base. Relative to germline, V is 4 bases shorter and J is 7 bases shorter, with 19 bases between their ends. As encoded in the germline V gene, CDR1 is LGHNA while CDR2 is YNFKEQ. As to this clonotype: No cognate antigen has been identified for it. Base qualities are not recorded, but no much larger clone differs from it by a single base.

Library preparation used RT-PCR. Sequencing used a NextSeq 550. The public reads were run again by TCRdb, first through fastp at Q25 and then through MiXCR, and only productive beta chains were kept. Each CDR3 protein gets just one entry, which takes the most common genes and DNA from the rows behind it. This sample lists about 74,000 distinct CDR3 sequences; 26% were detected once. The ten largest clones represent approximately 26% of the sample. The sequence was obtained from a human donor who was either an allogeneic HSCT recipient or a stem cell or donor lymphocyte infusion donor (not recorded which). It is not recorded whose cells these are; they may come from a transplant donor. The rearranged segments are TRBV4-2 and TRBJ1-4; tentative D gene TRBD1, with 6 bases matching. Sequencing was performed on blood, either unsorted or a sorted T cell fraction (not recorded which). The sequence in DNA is TGTGCCAGCAGCCCGGTCAACGGGGGCGTGAGTGAAAAACTGTTTTTT. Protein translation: CASSPVNGGVSEKLFF.